The 21 T cell receptor beta chains reported below all come from one sample, sequenced in a study of identical twins. MiXCR, applied by TCRdb to the 5' RACE reads, yields one record per CDR3 protein. Altogether about 810,000 distinct CDR3 sequences are present, around an eighth being singletons, with the ten largest covering under 2%. These data also featured in a second study, about yellow fever vaccine responses in identical twins.

The sample taken for sequencing was PBMCs. The receptors were sampled from a woman between 18 and 29 years old in good health.

The rearrangement links TRBV19 to TRBJ2-2; no definite D call. CDR1 and CDR2 (germline): LNHDA, SQIVND (reference sequence). The V end lost 10 bases, the J end lost 7 bases, and 16 bases lay between the germline ends. CDR3 size: 13 residues. The CDR3 loop reads CATRNMGGGELFF. The CDR3 coding sequence is TGTGCCACCCGCAACATGGGTGGCGGGGAGCTGTTTTTT.

The chain links TRBV2 to TRBJ2-7; 7 nucleotides agree with TRBD2. The CDR3 consists of 14 residues. Germline CDR1 SNHLY, CDR2 FYNNEI. The V and J ends lost 1 base and 6 bases, in that order; junction bases with no gene match: 6. Here the CDR3 DNA reads TGTGCCAGCAGTGAAGGGAGCGGACTAGGCGAGCAGTACTTC. Its translation: CASSEGSGLGEQYF.

This clonotype was counted a few times. The chain couples TRBV5-5 to TRBJ2-3, with TRBD2 as a possible D gene (6 bases). Trimming pared 2 bases from V and 2 bases from J, leaving 15 bases between. There are 16 residues in the CDR3. The germline CDR1 and CDR2 sequences are SGHKS and YYEKEE (reference sequence). The CDR3 is CASSLPGTGTTDTQYF. The CDR3 bases are TGTGCCAGCAGCTTACCCGGGACTGGGACCACAGATACGCAGTATTTT.

The chain employs TRBV7-8 and TRBJ2-1, with D perhaps matching TRBD2 (6 bases). Per the germline V gene, CDR1 is SGHVS and CDR2 is FQNEAQ. V shed 7 bases and J shed 7 bases, with 23 bases lying between them. The CDR3 length is 16 residues. The CDR3 loop reads CASTLTRLARGNEQFF. Written as DNA, the CDR3 is TGTGCCAGCACCCTTACTAGGCTAGCGCGAGGGAATGAGCAGTTCTTC.

V is TRBV4-1 and J is TRBJ2-1; D tentatively fits TRBD1 or TRBD2 (5 bases each). V lost 2 bases and J lost 8, with 13 bases in between. CDR1 and CDR2 from the germline V gene are MGHRA and YSYEKL. The CDR3 is made up of 14 amino acids. CDR3 in DNA: TGCGCCAGCAGCCAAAAGGAGCTGGGGGATGAGCAGTTCTTC. Protein product: CASSQKELGDEQFF.

There are many counts of this clonotype. The chain links TRBV9 to TRBJ2-4; tentative D call: TRBD1 (5 bases). The CDR3 is made up of 16 amino acids. V lost 4 bases to trimming and J lost 1 base, with 15 bases between them. The germline CDR1 and CDR2 sequences are SGDLS and YYNGEE. CDR3 amino acids: CASSTGDLGAKNIQYF. Here the CDR3 DNA reads TGTGCCAGCAGCACAGGTGACCTAGGGGCCAAAAACATTCAGTACTTC. Filled out from reference TRBV9 and TRBJ2-4, the complete variable domain reads DSGVTQTPKHLITATGQRVTLRCSPRSGDLSVYWYQQSLDQGLQFLIQYYNGEERAKGNILERFSAQQFPDLHSELNLSSLELGDSALYFCASSTGDLGAKNIQYFGAGTRLSVL.

The chain recombines TRBV20-1 with TRBJ1-2; D is undetermined. This CDR3 spans 12 amino acids. The germline V gene encodes CDR1 DFQATT and CDR2 SNEGSKA (reference sequence). V was trimmed by 1 base and J by 5 bases, leaving 8 bases between them. The CDR3 protein is CSARVKEYGYTF. CDR3 sequence (DNA): TGCAGTGCTAGAGTGAAAGAGTATGGCTACACCTTC.

This clonotype showed up many times. The chain combines TRBV12-3 or TRBV12-4 with TRBJ1-1; unclear D gene. This CDR3 comprises 15 residues. V was clipped by 7 bases and J by 1 base, with 16 bases between them. As DNA, the CDR3 is TGTGCCAGCATCGAACGATCCAGTCAGAACACTGAAGCTTTCTTT. Its protein is CASIERSSQNTEAFF.

This sequence joins TRBV11-1 and TRBJ2-5, with TRBD1 matching 9 bases. The CDR3 is 14 residues long. Germline V gene data show CDR1 as SGHAT and CDR2 as FQDESV (reference sequence). The trim removed 7 bases at V and 6 bases at J, leaving 9 bases unmatched. CDR3 sequence (DNA): TGTGCCAGCACCCCGGGACAGGGCGGCAAGACCCAGTACTTC. Protein product: CASTPGQGGKTQYF.

This chain connects TRBV18 to TRBJ2-1; 7 bases fit TRBD1. Trimming took 3 bases from V and 4 from J; bases not matched to a gene: 12. Germline CDR1 KGHSH, CDR2 LQKENI. The CDR3 loop spans 17 amino acids. CDR3 DNA: TGTGCCAGCTCACCGTCTACTCGGACAGGCGAATACAATGAGCAGTTCTTC. As protein: CASSPSTRTGEYNEQFF.

V and J are TRBV10-3 and TRBJ2-4; 9 nucleotides align to TRBD1. V shed 0 bases, J shed 11 bases, and the junction held 5 bases outside the gene matches. Germline V gene sequence: CDR1 ENHRY, CDR2 SYGVKD. The CDR3 spans 14 residues. CDR3 bases: TGTGCCATCAGTGAGTCGGGGGACAGGGCACTTCAGTACTTC. Residues: CAISESGDRALQYF.

This chain links TRBV2 with TRBJ1-1; weak D call: TRBD1 (5 bases). Trimming removed 9 bases from V and 8 bases from J, with 13 bases in between. Germline V gives CDR1 SNHLY, CDR2 FYNNEI. CDR3 length: 11 residues. For the CDR3, the DNA is TGTGCCAGTCCGATCAGGGAAGAAGCTTTCTTT. The encoded protein is CASPIREEAFF. Full variable domain (missing parts from reference TRBV2 and TRBJ1-1): EPEVTQTPSHQVTQMGQEVILRCVPISNHLYFYWYRQILGQKVEFLVSFYNNEISEKSEIFDDQFSVERPDGSNFTLKIRSTKLEDSAMYFCASPIREEAFFGQGTRLTVV.

The chain carries TRBV6-5 and TRBJ1-2, with 8 bases matching TRBD1. The CDR3 has 17 residues. The J segment lost 4 bases and the V segment lost 0 bases, leaving 10 bases of the junction unmatched. Germline CDR1 and CDR2: MNHEY and SVGAGI. The CDR3 loop reads CASSYSGQDRSSYGYTF. For the CDR3, the DNA is TGTGCCAGCAGTTACTCGGGACAGGATCGTTCTAGCTATGGCTACACCTTC.

This chain connects TRBV2 to TRBJ2-2; TRBD2 matches at 7 bases. Germline V lookup: CDR1 SNHLY, CDR2 FYNNEI. The CDR3 totals 17 residues. After removal of 7 bases from V and 5 bases from J, the junction contained 16 bases not matched to a gene. This CDR3 is CASTPPGGGAETGELFF. The CDR3 DNA is TGTGCCAGCACTCCCCCGGGGGGTGGTGCTGAAACCGGGGAGCTGTTTTTT.

This clonotype has just a few counts. The chain recombines TRBV29-1 with TRBJ2-7; TRBD1 matches at 7 bases. The CDR3 extends over 12 amino acids. Unmatched junction bases numbered 3, after V lost 4 bases and J lost 3 bases. Per the germline V gene, CDR1 is SQVTM and CDR2 is ANQGSEA. CDR3 in amino acids: CSVGQGDYEQYF. CDR3 in DNA: TGCAGCGTTGGTCAGGGGGACTACGAGCAGTACTTC.

The sample holds many counts of this clonotype. V usage is TRBV7-6 and J usage is TRBJ1-5; TRBD1 matches 8 bases. V was pared by 5 bases and J by 4 bases, with 7 bases of the junction left unmatched. CDR1 SGHVS and CDR2 FNYEAQ come from the germline V gene. There are 15 residues in the CDR3. DNA for the CDR3: TGTGCCAGCAGCCCCGGAACAGGGGGGAATCAGCCCCAGCATTTT. As protein: CASSPGTGGNQPQHF.

Points on this clonotype: One junction end does not reproduce the germline sequence, and a read error may be involved. V is TRBV27 and J is TRBJ2-5; D may be TRBD1 (6 bases). Germline loops: CDR1 MNHEY, CDR2 SMNVEV (reference sequence). This CDR3 region has 14 residues. CDR3 nucleotide sequence: TGTGCCAGCTTACCAGGGGTTGGTCAAGGGACCCAGTACTTC. This sequence encodes CASLPGVGQGTQYF.

The chain carries TRBV5-1 and TRBJ1-2; the D gene is possibly TRBD1 (5 bases). Trimming cost V 4 bases and J 3 bases, with 10 bases left between them. From germline, CDR1 is SGHRS and CDR2 YFSETQ. The CDR3 spans 13 residues. The CDR3 loop reads CASSGTGHYGYTF. DNA of the CDR3: TGCGCCAGCAGCGGGACTGGACACTATGGCTACACCTTC.

This rearrangement joins TRBV2 to TRBJ1-2, with a tentative D call TRBD1 (5 bases). This CDR3 has 16 residues. V lost 5 bases to trimming and J lost 1 base, with 17 bases between them. The germline CDR1 and CDR2 sequences are SNHLY and FYNNEI. The CDR3 spells CASSTIGVWVNYGYTF. DNA of the CDR3: TGTGCCAGCAGTACTATAGGGGTCTGGGTTAACTATGGCTACACCTTC. Supplemented by reference TRBV2 and TRBJ1-2, the full variable domain reads EPEVTQTPSHQVTQMGQEVILRCVPISNHLYFYWYRQILGQKVEFLVSFYNNEISEKSEIFDDQFSVERPDGSNFTLKIRSTKLEDSAMYFCASSTIGVWVNYGYTFGSGTRLTVV.

This clonotype came up a few times. The chain employs TRBV7-9 and TRBJ2-3; TRBD1 matches 8 bases. The CDR3 consists of 13 residues. V shed 7 bases and J 3 bases; nucleotides not matched to a gene: 3. Germline V gene sequence: CDR1 SEHNR, CDR2 FQNEAQ (reference sequence). In nucleotides, the CDR3 is TGTGCCAGCACGGGACAGGCGACAGATACGCAGTATTTT. Translating gives CASTGQATDTQYF. Based on the CDR3 plus reference TRBV7-9 and TRBJ2-3, the full variable domain is DTGVSQNPRHKITKRGQNVTFRCDPISEHNRLYWYRQTLGQGPEFLTYFQNEAQLEKSRLLSDRFSAERPKGSFSTLEIQRTEQGDSAMYLCASTGQATDTQYFGPGTRLTVL.

V gene TRBV29-1 combines with J gene TRBJ1-1; no firm D call. CDR1 SQVTM and CDR2 ANQGSEA come from the germline V gene. This CDR3 is built from 11 residues. Trimming stripped 3 bases from V and 4 bases from J, with 6 bases between. CDR3 in DNA: TGCAGCGTTGATGGGAGCACTGAAGCTTTCTTT. This gives the protein CSVDGSTEAFF.